The sequence of this T cell receptor beta chain was determined in a study of blood T cell repertoires in COVID-19. Overall study: Spain, Italy and the United States supplied samples that represented acute and convalescent COVID-19.

Assay: immunoSEQ multiplex PCR; the TCRdb copy retains only in-frame clones and omits some. The table lists roughly 150,000 clones, roughly 85% of them singletons, with about 2.9% in the top ten. Between the trimmed V and J ends, which lost 5 bases and 4 bases, there was a span of 15 bases. The CDR3 contains 15 residues. Per germline, CDR1 SGHTA and CDR2 FQGTGA. Only a few counts were recorded for this clone. Material: peripheral blood. The sequence was collected from a man aged 50-59 years with acute or convalescent COVID-19. The J gene is TRBJ1-3, the V gene TRBV7-3; the D gene is possibly TRBD1 (6 bases). CDR3 coding DNA: TGTGCCAGCAGCCCCGGGGAGGGGACAGGAAACACCATATATTTT. Residues: CASSPGEGTGNTIYF.